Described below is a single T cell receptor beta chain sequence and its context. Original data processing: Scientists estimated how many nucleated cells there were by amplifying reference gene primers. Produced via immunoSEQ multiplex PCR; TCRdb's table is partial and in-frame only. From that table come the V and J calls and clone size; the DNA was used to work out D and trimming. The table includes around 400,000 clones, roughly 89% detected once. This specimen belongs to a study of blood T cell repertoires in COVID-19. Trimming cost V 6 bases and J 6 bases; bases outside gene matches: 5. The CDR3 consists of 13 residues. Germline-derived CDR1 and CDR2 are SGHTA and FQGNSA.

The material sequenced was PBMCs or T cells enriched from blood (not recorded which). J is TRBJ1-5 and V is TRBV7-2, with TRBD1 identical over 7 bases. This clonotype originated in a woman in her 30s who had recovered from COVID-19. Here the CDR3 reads CASSEDRAQPQHF. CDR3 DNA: TGTGCCAGCAGTGAAGACAGGGCTCAGCCCCAGCATTTT.